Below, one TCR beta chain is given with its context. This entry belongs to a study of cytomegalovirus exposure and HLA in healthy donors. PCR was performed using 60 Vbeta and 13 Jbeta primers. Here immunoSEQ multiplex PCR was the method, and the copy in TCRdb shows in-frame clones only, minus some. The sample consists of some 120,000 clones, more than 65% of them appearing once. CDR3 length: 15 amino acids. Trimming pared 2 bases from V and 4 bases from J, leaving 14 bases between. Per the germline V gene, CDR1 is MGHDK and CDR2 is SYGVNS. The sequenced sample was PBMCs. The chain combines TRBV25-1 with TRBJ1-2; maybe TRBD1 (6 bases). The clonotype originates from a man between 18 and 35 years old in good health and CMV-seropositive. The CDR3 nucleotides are TGTGCCAGCAGTGAAATCGGGACAACACCCTATGGCTACACCTTC. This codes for CASSEIGTTPYGYTF.